What follows are 14 T cell receptor beta chains derived from one specimen sequenced in a study of T cell repertoires in cytomegalovirus infection. TCRdb reanalysed the reads using MiXCR and keeps one entry per CDR3 protein. The sample lists hundreds of thousands of distinct CDR3 sequences, approximately 25% occurring once. Material for sequencing was CD8+ T cells from PBMCs. These receptors came from a human donor in good health (CMV status not recorded). Some clones in this sample may be carry-over from other donors' samples.

The chain employs TRBV5-6 and TRBJ2-3; either TRBD1 or TRBD2 may supply D (6 bases each). There are 14 residues in the CDR3. The V and J ends lost 0 bases and 6 bases respectively, with 11 bases between them. CDR1 is SGHDT, CDR2 YYEEEE, per germline. DNA for the CDR3: TGTGCCAGCAGCTTGGGGGGGGCATCGGATACGCAGTATTTT. It translates to CASSLGGASDTQYF.

V is TRBV29-1 and J is TRBJ1-1, with D possibly TRBD1 on 5 matching bases. The germline V and J ends were trimmed by 8 bases and 7 bases, with 20 bases remaining between them. This CDR3 comprises 13 residues. The germline CDR1 and CDR2 sequences are SQVTM and ANQGSEA. The CDR3 loop reads CSHLGQGGNEAFF. DNA of the CDR3: TGCAGCCACCTAGGGCAGGGAGGGAATGAAGCTTTCTTT.

This clonotype was seen more than once but under ten times. V and J are TRBV27 and TRBJ2-1; 11 bases line up with TRBD2. CDR3 length equals 15 residues. Germline-derived CDR1 and CDR2 are MNHEY and SMNVEV (reference sequence). V lost 7 bases and J lost 2; bases outside the gene matches: 4. The CDR3 is CASKPSGGTYNEQFF. The CDR3 coding sequence is TGTGCCAGCAAGCCTAGCGGGGGGACCTACAATGAGCAGTTCTTC.

The gene calls are TRBV29-1 and TRBJ2-3; 7 nucleotides match TRBD1. Germline CDR1 SQVTM, CDR2 ANQGSEA. The ends lost 4 bases at V and 4 bases at J; junction bases unmatched: 11. The CDR3 spans 15 residues. DNA for the CDR3: TGCAGCGTTGGCCCAATGGTAGGGGGCCCAGATACGCAGTATTTT. Translation: CSVGPMVGGPDTQYF.

The J gene is TRBJ1-5, the V gene TRBV6-2 or TRBV6-3; D is ambiguous. The V and J ends lost 2 bases and 4 bases respectively, with 9 bases between them. This CDR3 is built from 14 residues. CDR1 and CDR2 from the germline V gene are MNHEY and SVGEGT. For the CDR3, the DNA is TGTGCCAGCAGTTACGCGGCTTGGAATCAGCCCCAGCATTTT. Its protein product is CASSYAAWNQPQHF.

In this sample, this clonotype turned up a few times. V is TRBV6-5 and J is TRBJ2-5; possibly TRBD1 for D (6 bases). The germline gives CDR1 MNHEY, CDR2 SVGAGI. Trimming removed 1 base from V and 4 bases from J, with 16 bases in between. The CDR3 consists of 16 residues. This chain's CDR3 is CASSYFTTGTRETQYF. CDR3 nucleotides: TGTGCCAGCAGTTACTTCACGACAGGCACCCGAGAGACCCAGTACTTC.

This clonotype was observed at least ten times. This sequence joins TRBV27 and TRBJ2-7; D might be TRBD1 or TRBD2, each matching 5 bases. The CDR3 consists of 11 residues. Trimming shortened V by 4 bases and J by 4 bases, and 5 bases separated the two germline ends. CDR1 is MNHEY, CDR2 SMNVEV, per germline (reference sequence). This CDR3 reads CASSWGYEQYF. Written as DNA, the CDR3 is TGTGCCAGCAGTTGGGGGTACGAGCAGTACTTC.

This sequence joins TRBV6-2 or TRBV6-3 and TRBJ2-7; D is perhaps TRBD1 (6 bases). The V and J ends lost 5 bases and 4 bases respectively, with 18 bases between them. Germline values: CDR1 MNHEY, CDR2 SVGEGT. The CDR3 covers 15 residues. CDR3 in amino acids: CASSHHPDSPYEQYV. Written as DNA, the CDR3 is TGTGCCAGCAGTCACCATCCGGACAGCCCTTACGAGCAGTACGTC.

The genes are TRBV14 and TRBJ2-7; D possibly uses TRBD1 or TRBD2 (5 bases each). Germline values: CDR1 SGHDN, CDR2 FVKESK. There are 13 residues in the CDR3. Trimming cost V 0 bases and J 6 bases, with 9 bases left between them. CDR3 sequence (DNA): TGTGCCAGCAGCCAAGATGGGGGAACCGAGCAGTACGTC. It specifies CASSQDGGTEQYV.

The chain uses TRBV7-6 and TRBJ2-3; TRBD1 matches at 8 bases. This CDR3 has 15 amino acids. Germline trimming cut 4 bases from V and 5 bases from J; bases unmatched to any gene: 8. Germline CDR1 and CDR2: SGHVS and FNYEAQ. This chain's CDR3 is CASSSIGQGGDTQYF. The CDR3 DNA sequence: TGTGCCAGCAGCTCGATTGGACAGGGCGGAGATACGCAGTATTTT.

V and J are TRBV2 and TRBJ2-7; possibly TRBD2 for D (5 bases). The CDR3 runs to 14 residues. With 6 bases removed from V and 3 bases from J, the gap between germline ends came to 15 bases. Germline CDR1 SNHLY, CDR2 FYNNEI. DNA of the CDR3: TGTGCCAGCAGCGGTGAGGGCTACGGCTACGAGCAGTACTTC. Protein: CASSGEGYGYEQYF.

This clonotype has only a few counts. The V call is TRBV19, the J call TRBJ2-3; D not certain. Trimming cost V 5 bases and J 0 bases, with 12 bases left between them. Germline CDR1 LNHDA, CDR2 SQIVND (reference sequence). The length of the CDR3 is 15 residues. Here the CDR3 reads CASSPGPRSTDTQYF. The CDR3 region has the DNA TGTGCCAGTAGTCCCGGACCCCGTAGCACAGATACGCAGTATTTT.

This rearrangement joins TRBV20-1 to TRBJ1-5, with 11 bases matching TRBD1. The V gene end was trimmed by 0 bases and the J gene end by 0 bases; junction bases not matched to a gene: 7. CDR1 and CDR2 (germline): DFQATT, SNEGSKA (reference sequence). The CDR3 is made up of 18 amino acids. The CDR3 nucleotides read TGCAGTGCTAGAGATGGGGACAGGGGGTTGGGTAGCAATCAGCCCCAGCATTTT. Translation: CSARDGDRGLGSNQPQHF.

The CDR3: CASVPAGSRQYF. CDR3 in DNA: TGTGCCAGCGTCCCCGCGGGCTCAAGGCAGTATTTT. This chain links TRBV7-9 with TRBJ2-3; a possible D gene is TRBD2 (5 bases). CDR1 and CDR2 (germline): SEHNR, FQNEAQ (reference sequence). The CDR3 is 12 amino acids. V was trimmed by 8 bases and J by 11 bases, leaving 17 bases between them.